This T cell receptor (beta chain) was identified in a study of T cell changes during pregnancy in multiple sclerosis. Clones were sequenced by immunoSEQ multiplex PCR, and TCRdb holds only the in-frame ones, with some missing. The data show approximately 100,000 clones, with more than 85% seen just once and approximately 3.5% held by the top ten. This CDR3 region has 14 residues. The germline V gene encodes CDR1 SGDLS and CDR2 YYNGEE. V lost 0 bases and J lost 2, with 9 bases in between. Sample: peripheral blood, taken after pregnancy. The genes are TRBV9 and TRBJ2-7, with a possible D match to TRBD1 (6 bases). The clonotype comes from a female donor with multiple sclerosis, enrolled in a pregnancy study. DNA of the CDR3: TGTGCCAGCAGCGTAGGAAAGGGGGCCTACGAGCAGTACTTC. Its protein product is CASSVGKGAYEQYF. Complete variable domain (other parts from reference TRBV9 and TRBJ2-7): DSGVTQTPKHLITATGQRVTLRCSPRSGDLSVYWYQQSLDQGLQFLIQYYNGEERAKGNILERFSAQQFPDLHSELNLSSLELGDSALYFCASSVGKGAYEQYFGPGTRLTVT.